This T cell receptor (beta chain) was observed in a study of T-cell memory formation after mild COVID-19. Overall study context: TCR clusters were largely donor specific. Study outcomes and limitations: The SARS-CoV-2 specificity of second-wave clones reaching peak at day 37 remained unverified.

About this clonotype itself: No antigen is known for it.

Trimming took 4 bases from V and 9 from J, leaving 13 bases between them. This CDR3 region has 13 residues. Germline V gene sequence: CDR1 SGHKS, CDR2 YYEKEE (reference sequence). From the 5' RACE reads, TCRdb called clonotypes with MiXCR, one entry per CDR3 protein. Among hundreds of thousands of distinct CDR3 sequences listed, 28% were seen once. The receptor was derived from an adult woman who had mild COVID-19 (a few samples of this study predate the infection). Cell type and time point are not known. V usage is TRBV5-5 and J usage is TRBJ2-2, with a possible D match to TRBD2 (5 bases). The sequenced sample consisted of PBMCs or a T cell subset sorted from them (not recorded which). The CDR3 sequence: CASSRMGARELFF. CDR3 nucleotide sequence: TGTGCCAGCAGCCGGATGGGAGCCCGGGAGCTGTTTTTT.